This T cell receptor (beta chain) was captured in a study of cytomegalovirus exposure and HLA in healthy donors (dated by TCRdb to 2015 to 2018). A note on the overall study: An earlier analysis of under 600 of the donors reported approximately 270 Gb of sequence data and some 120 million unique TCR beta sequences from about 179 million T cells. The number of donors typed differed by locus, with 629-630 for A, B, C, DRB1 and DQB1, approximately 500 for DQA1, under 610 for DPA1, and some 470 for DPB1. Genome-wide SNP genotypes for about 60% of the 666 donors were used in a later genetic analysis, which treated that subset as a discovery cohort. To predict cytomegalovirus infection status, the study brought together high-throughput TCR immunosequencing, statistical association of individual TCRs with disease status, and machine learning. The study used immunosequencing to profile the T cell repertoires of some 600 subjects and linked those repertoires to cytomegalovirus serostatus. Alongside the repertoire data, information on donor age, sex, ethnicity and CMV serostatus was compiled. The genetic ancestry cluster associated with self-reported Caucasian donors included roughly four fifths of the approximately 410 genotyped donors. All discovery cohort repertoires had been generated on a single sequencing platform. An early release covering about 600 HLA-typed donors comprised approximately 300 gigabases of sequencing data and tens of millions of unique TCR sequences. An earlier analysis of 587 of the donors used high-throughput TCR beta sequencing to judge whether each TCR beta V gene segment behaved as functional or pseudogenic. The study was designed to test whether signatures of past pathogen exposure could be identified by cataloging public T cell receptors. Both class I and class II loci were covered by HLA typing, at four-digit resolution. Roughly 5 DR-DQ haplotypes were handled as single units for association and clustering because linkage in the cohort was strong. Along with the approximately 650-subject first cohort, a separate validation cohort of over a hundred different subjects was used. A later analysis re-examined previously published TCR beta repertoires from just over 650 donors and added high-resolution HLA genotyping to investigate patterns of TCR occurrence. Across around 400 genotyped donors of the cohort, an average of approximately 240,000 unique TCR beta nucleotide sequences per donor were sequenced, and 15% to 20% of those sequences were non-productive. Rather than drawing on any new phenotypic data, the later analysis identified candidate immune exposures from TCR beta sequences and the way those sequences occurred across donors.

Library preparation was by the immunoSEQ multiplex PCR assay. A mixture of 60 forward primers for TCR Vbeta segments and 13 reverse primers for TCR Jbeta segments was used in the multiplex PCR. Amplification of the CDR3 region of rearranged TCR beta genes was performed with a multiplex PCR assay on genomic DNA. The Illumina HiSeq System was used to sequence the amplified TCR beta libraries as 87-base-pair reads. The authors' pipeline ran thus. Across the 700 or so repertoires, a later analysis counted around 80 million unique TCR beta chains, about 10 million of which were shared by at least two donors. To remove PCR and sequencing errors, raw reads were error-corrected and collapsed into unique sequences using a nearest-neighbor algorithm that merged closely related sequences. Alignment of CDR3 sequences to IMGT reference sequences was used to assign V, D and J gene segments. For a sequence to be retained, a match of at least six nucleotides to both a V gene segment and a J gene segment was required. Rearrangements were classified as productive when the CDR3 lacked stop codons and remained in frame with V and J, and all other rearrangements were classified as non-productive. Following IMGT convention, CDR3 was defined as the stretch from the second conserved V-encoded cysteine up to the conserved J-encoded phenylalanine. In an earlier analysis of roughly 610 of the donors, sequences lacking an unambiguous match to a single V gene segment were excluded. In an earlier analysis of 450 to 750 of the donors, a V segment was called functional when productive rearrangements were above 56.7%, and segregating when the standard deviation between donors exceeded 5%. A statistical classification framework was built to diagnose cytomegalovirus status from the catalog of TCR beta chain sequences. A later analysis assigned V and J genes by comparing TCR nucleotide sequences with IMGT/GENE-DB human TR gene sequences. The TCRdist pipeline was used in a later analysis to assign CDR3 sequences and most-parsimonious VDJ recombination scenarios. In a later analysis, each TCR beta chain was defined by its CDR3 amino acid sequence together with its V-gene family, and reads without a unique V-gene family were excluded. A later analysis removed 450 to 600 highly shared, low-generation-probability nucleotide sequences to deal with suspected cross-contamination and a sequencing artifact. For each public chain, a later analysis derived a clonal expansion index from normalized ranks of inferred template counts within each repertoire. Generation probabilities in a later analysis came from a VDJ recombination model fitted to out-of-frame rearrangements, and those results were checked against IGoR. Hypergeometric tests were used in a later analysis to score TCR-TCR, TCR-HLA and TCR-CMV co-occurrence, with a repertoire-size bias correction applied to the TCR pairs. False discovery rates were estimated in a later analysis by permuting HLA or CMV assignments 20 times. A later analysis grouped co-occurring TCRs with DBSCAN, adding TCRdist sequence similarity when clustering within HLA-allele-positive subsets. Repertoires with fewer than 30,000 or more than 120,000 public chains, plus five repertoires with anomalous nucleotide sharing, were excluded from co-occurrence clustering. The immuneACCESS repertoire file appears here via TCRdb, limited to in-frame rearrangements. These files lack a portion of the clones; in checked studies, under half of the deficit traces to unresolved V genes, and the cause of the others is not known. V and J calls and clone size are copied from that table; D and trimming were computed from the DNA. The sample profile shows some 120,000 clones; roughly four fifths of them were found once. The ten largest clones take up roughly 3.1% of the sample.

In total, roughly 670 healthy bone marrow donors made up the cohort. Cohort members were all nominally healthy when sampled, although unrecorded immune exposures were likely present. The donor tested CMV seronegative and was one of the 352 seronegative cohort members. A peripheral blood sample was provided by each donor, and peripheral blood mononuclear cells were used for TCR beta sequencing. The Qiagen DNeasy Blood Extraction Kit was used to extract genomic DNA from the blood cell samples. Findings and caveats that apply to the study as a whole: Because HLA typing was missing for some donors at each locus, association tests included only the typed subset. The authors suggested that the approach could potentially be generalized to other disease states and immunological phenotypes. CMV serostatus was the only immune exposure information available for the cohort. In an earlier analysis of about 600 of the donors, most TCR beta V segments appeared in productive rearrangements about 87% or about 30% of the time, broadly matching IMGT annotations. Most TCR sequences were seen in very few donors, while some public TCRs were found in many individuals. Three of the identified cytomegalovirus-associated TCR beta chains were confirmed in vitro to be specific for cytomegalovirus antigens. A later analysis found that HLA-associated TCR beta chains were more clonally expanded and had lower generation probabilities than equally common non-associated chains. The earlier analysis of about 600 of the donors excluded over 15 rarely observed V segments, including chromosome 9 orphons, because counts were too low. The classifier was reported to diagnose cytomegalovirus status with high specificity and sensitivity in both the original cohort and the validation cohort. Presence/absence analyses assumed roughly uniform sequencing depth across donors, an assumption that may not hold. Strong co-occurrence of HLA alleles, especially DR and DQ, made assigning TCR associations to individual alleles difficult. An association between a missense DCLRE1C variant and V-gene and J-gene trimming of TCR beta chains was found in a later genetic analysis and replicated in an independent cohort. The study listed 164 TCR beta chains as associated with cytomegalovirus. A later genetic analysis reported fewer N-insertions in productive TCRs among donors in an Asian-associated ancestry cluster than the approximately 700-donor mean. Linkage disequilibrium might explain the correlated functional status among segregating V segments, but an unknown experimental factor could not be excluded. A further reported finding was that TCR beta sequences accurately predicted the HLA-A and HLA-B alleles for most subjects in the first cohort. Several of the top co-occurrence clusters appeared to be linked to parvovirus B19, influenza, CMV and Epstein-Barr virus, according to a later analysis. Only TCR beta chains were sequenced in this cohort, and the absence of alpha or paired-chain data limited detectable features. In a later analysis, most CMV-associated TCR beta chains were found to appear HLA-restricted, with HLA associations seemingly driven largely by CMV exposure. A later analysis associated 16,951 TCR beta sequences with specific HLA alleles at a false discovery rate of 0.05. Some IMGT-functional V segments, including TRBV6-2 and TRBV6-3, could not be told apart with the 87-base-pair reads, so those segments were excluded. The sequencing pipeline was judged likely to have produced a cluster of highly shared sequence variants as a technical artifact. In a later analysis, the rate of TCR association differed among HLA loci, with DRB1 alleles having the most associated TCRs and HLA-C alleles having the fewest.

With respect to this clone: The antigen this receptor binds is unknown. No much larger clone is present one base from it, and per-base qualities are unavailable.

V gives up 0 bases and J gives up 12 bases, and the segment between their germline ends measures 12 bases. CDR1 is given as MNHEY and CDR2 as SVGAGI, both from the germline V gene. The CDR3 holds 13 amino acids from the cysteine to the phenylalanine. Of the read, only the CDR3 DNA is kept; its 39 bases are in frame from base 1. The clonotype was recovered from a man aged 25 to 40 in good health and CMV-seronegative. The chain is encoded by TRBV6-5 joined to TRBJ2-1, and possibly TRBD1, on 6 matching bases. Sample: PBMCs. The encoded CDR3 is CASSYSEGVRQFF. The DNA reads TGTGCCAGCAGTTACTCTGAGGGGGTTCGGCAGTTCTTC.